These 14 T cell receptor beta chains share one sample of origin, sequenced in a study of T cell responses to AZD1222 COVID-19 vaccine. Profiled with immunoSEQ multiplex PCR; TCRdb holds only in-frame clones, not every one. The data contain roughly 190,000 clones, 80% to 95% of them singletons. The sequences come from peripheral blood, collected on day 0 of AZD1222 vaccination. The receptors shown here come from an adult in good health.

As regards this clone: One end of the junction varies from germline; a read error may be responsible. This specimen includes other DNA sequences encoding the same CDR3. The chain is built from TRBV19 and TRBJ2-2, with 9 bases that match TRBD1. The CDR3 totals 15 residues. The germline CDR1 and CDR2 sequences are LNHDA and SQIVND (reference sequence). CDR3 protein: CASRRDRVDTGELFF. DNA of the CDR3: TGCGCCAGTAGAAGGGACAGGGTAGACACCGGGGAGCTGTTTTTT.

The chain is built from TRBV18 and TRBJ1-6; D gene unclear. Trimming removed 2 bases from V and 11 bases from J, with 16 bases in between. The CDR3 has 15 amino acids. CDR1 KGHSH and CDR2 LQKENI come from the germline V gene. The CDR3 bases are TGTGCCAGCTCACCAACCCCCGTCTCACCCACACCCCTCCACTTT. Translated, it gives CASSPTPVSPTPLHF.

The rearrangement uses TRBV18 and TRBJ1-4, with TRBD1 as a possible D gene (5 bases). Germline V gene lookup returns CDR1 KGHSH and CDR2 LQKENI. V was trimmed by 0 bases and J by 8 bases, leaving 16 bases between them. The CDR3 is 16 amino acids. In DNA form, the CDR3 reads TGTGCCAGCTCACCACCTCAAGGGGCAGTTGGAGAAAAACTGTTTTTT. Translated, it gives CASSPPQGAVGEKLFF.

J is TRBJ1-6 and V is TRBV4-2; a weak D match, TRBD1 (5 bases). This CDR3 region has 16 residues. The V and J ends lost 2 bases and 7 bases respectively, with 15 bases between them. Germline V gene lookup returns CDR1 LGHNA and CDR2 YNFKEQ. The CDR3 nucleotides are TGTGCCAGCAGCCAAACGCAGGGAGTAGCGAATTCACCCCTCCACTTT. Translating gives CASSQTQGVANSPLHF.

This clone was picked up one time. V and J are TRBV7-8 and TRBJ1-1; the D gene is possibly TRBD1 (5 bases). Germline V gene lookup returns CDR1 SGHVS and CDR2 FQNEAQ. The CDR3 has 14 residues. Trimming left V 6 bases short and J 3 bases short, with 14 bases between. DNA of the CDR3: TGTGCCAGCAGTATCGGGGGTTGGGACACTGAAGCTTTCTTT. It is translated as CASSIGGWDTEAFF.

The chain combines TRBV5-1 with TRBJ1-2, with D hard to call. Trimming removed 1 base from V and 6 bases from J, with 10 bases in between. Germline V gene lookup returns CDR1 SGHRS and CDR2 YFSETQ. The CDR3 totals 13 residues. The CDR3 protein is CASSLFGRDGYTF. The CDR3 DNA is TGCGCCAGCAGCTTGTTCGGGCGGGATGGCTACACCTTC.

The chain employs TRBV4-3 and TRBJ1-4; no firm D call. The germline V gene has CDR1 LGHNA and CDR2 YSLEER. The CDR3 length is 16 residues. The V gene lost 3 bases and the J gene lost 0 bases, with 11 bases spanning the gap. The CDR3 loop reads CASSQTSVPTNEKLFF. The DNA of the CDR3 is TGCGCCAGCAGCCAGACAAGCGTTCCAACTAATGAAAAACTGTTTTTT.

V usage is TRBV5-4 and J usage is TRBJ1-4; tentatively, D is TRBD1 (5 bases). Germline V gene lookup returns CDR1 SGHNT and CDR2 YYREEE (reference sequence). Trimming removed 4 bases from V and 3 bases from J, with 16 bases in between. CDR3 length: 16 residues. The CDR3 DNA reads as TGTGCCAGCAGCCGGATTTCCGGGACCGCTAATGAAAAACTGTTTTTT. As protein: CASSRISGTANEKLFF.

The chain uses TRBV6-5 and TRBJ1-4; D call uncertain. Between the trimmed V and J ends, which lost 2 bases and 0 bases, there was a span of 7 bases. CDR3 size: 15 residues. Germline CDR1 reads MNHEY; CDR2 reads SVGAGI. CDR3 DNA sequence: TGTGCCAGCAGTTACCGGCACGCAACTAATGAAAAACTGTTTTTT. Translating gives CASSYRHATNEKLFF.

In its sample, this clone was seen once. The chain combines TRBV5-1 with TRBJ2-2; TRBD1 matches 7 bases. V gave up 4 bases and J gave up 3 bases; unmatched junction bases: 6. CDR1 is SGHRS, CDR2 YFSETQ, per germline. The CDR3 runs 15 residues. CDR3 in amino acids: CASSDRDSHTGELFF. Here the CDR3 DNA reads TGCGCCAGCAGCGACCGGGACAGCCACACCGGGGAGCTGTTTTTT.

V gene TRBV11-3 combines with J gene TRBJ2-1, with TRBD1 matching over 8 bases. After removal of 4 bases from V and 4 bases from J, the junction contained 6 bases not matched to a gene. Germline V lookup: CDR1 SGHNT, CDR2 YENEEA. The CDR3 runs to 15 residues. The CDR3 sequence is CASSSRDRRYNEQFF. In DNA form, the CDR3 reads TGTGCCAGCAGCTCCCGGGACAGGAGATACAATGAGCAGTTCTTC.

The chain is built from TRBV14 and TRBJ1-6; 7 bases align to TRBD1. With 3 bases clipped from V and 4 bases from J, the junction kept 0 bases outside the gene matches. The CDR3 has 14 amino acids. Germline V gives CDR1 SGHDN, CDR2 FVKESK. The CDR3 DNA follows: TGTGCCAGCAGCCAGGGACAGTATAATTCACCCCTCCACTTT. This sequence encodes CASSQGQYNSPLHF.

The J gene is TRBJ1-1, the V gene TRBV5-1; D is unclear. V dropped 0 bases and J dropped 6 bases, with 12 bases sitting between them. There are 14 residues in the CDR3. Germline V gives CDR1 SGHRS, CDR2 YFSETQ. The CDR3 coding sequence is TGCGCCAGCAGCTTGGTTGGAACTTCATCTGAAGCTTTCTTT. As protein: CASSLVGTSSEAFF. Full variable domain (remainder filled in from reference TRBV5-1 and TRBJ1-1): KAGVTQTPRYLIKTRGQQVTLSCSPISGHRSVSWYQQTPGQGLQFLFEYFSETQRNKGNFPGRFSGRQFSNSRSEMNVSTLELGDSALYLCASSLVGTSSEAFFGQGTRLTVV.

The V and J genes are TRBV27 and TRBJ2-5, with D maybe TRBD1 (5 bases). Trimming stripped 5 bases from V and 0 bases from J, with 13 bases between. The CDR3 has 15 amino acids. The germline CDR1 and CDR2 sequences are MNHEY and SMNVEV (reference sequence). In nucleotides, the CDR3 is TGTGCCAGCAGTCAGGGATCTAGGAACCAAGAGACCCAGTACTTC. This translates into CASSQGSRNQETQYF.